The 3 T cell receptor beta chains below come from one sample, sequenced in a study of CD8 T cells in ankylosing spondylitis listed by TCRdb under 2017. Library preparation used 5' RACE. These reads were obtained on an Illumina HiSeq 2500. TCRdb's own reprocessing of the public reads used fastp at Q25 and MiXCR and kept productive beta chains. Rows are combined by CDR3 protein, so each entry shows the most common genes and DNA. Within this sample are about 700,000 distinct CDR3 sequences, with 19% of them counted one time only. The leading ten clones occupy around 19% of the sample. Findings and caveats that apply to the study as a whole: A TCR beta motif made up of under ten highly homologous amino acid variants appeared to be characteristic of blood from ankylosing spondylitis patients.

Which antigens these TCRs recognize remains unknown. Material for sequencing was blood, either unsorted or a sorted T cell fraction (not recorded which). The receptors here all came from a male donor with ankylosing spondylitis.

The table lists this clonotype with a few counts. The chain couples TRBV29-1 to TRBJ2-7; 9 bases align to TRBD2. The V and J ends lost 7 bases and 5 bases, in that order; junction bases with no gene match: 9. This CDR3 is built from 13 residues. CDR1 SQVTM and CDR2 ANQGSEA come from the germline V gene. In nucleotides, the CDR3 is TGCAGCGCAGGGCTAGCGGGGATCGACGAGCAGTACTTC. Translating gives CSAGLAGIDEQYF.

The chain carries TRBV20-1 and TRBJ2-5, with D perhaps matching TRBD1 (5 bases). Trimming pared 4 bases from V and 4 bases from J, leaving 13 bases between. Germline V gene data show CDR1 as DFQATT and CDR2 as SNEGSKA (reference sequence). The CDR3 loop spans 13 amino acids. CDR3 nucleotide sequence: TGCAGTGCTAAGATAGGGGCGGTAGAGACCCAGTACTTC. The encoded protein is CSAKIGAVETQYF.

This chain uses TRBV27 with TRBJ1-1, with D uncertain. V was trimmed by 1 base and J by 3 bases, leaving 12 bases between them. Germline V gene lookup returns CDR1 MNHEY and CDR2 SMNVEV (reference sequence). The CDR3 is 15 residues long. Here the CDR3 DNA reads TGTGCCAGCAGTTTATGGGCAGCTACAGACACTGAAGCTTTCTTT. It specifies CASSLWAATDTEAFF.